This T cell receptor (beta chain) was identified in a study of blood T cell repertoires in COVID-19. Trimming cost V 11 bases and J 3 bases, with 16 bases left between them. This CDR3 region has 13 residues. Germline loops: CDR1 ENHRY, CDR2 SYGVKD. Some clones are missing from TCRdb's copy, which holds only in-frame ones; the method was immunoSEQ multiplex PCR. This sample has approximately 58,000 clones; 81% occur once, and the top ten carry about 30%. The chain joins TRBV10-3 to TRBJ1-2; TRBD1 might be the D (6 bases). This sequence originates from a man aged 55 to 70 with COVID-19, enrolled during active disease. Sequences were obtained from peripheral blood. CDR3 in DNA: TGTGCCTTCCGAGGACAGATGGACTATGGCTACACCTTC. Translation gives CAFRGQMDYGYTF.